A single sample is the source of the 7 T cell receptor beta chains below, sequenced in a study of T cells in Graves' hyperthyroidism and ophthalmopathy. It was RNA transcripts that yielded the amplified TCR beta CDR3 regions. TCR CDR3 underwent first-round RT-PCR with the HTBI primer set. Using its own MiXCR run on the multiplex PCR reads, TCRdb lists one record per CDR3 protein. The repertoire holds roughly 500,000 distinct CDR3 sequences, roughly 22% seen once, with 49% in the top ten. The sample taken for sequencing was blood. These receptors were collected from a woman between 70 and 85 years old with Graves' ophthalmopathy.

This clonotype was picked up many times. The chain combines TRBV2 with TRBJ2-3; D is unclear. The CDR3 is 13 residues long. Germline loops: CDR1 SNHLY, CDR2 FYNNEI. V was trimmed by 6 bases and J by 3 bases, leaving 10 bases between them. The CDR3, as DNA: TGTGCCAGCAGGGCGACCGGGACAGATACGCAGTATTTT. Translating gives CASRATGTDTQYF.

This chain uses TRBV3-1 with TRBJ1-2; D is uncertain. CDR1 and CDR2 from the germline V gene are LGHDT and YNNKEL (reference sequence). V was trimmed by 0 bases and J by 4 bases, leaving 9 bases between them. The CDR3 consists of 14 residues. The CDR3 is CASSQDVSPYGYTF. The CDR3 DNA sequence: TGTGCCAGCAGCCAAGATGTGAGCCCCTATGGCTACACCTTC.

This chain connects TRBV14 to TRBJ1-6, with a weak D call TRBD1 (6 bases). V lost 1 base and J lost 7, with 11 bases in between. Germline V CDR1 and CDR2: SGHDN, FVKESK. This CDR3 contains 15 residues. The CDR3 DNA sequence: TGTGCCAGCAGCCAAGTGGGGGCGCCGAATTCACCCCTCCACTTT. Amino acids: CASSQVGAPNSPLHF.

This clonotype came up a few times. The chain carries TRBV20-1 and TRBJ2-3; 7 bases map to TRBD2. V was clipped by 3 bases and J by 0 bases; unmatched bases: 6. This CDR3 is 15 amino acids long. Per germline, CDR1 DFQATT and CDR2 SNEGSKA (reference sequence). DNA for the CDR3: TGCAGTGCTAGCCCCGGTAGCGGGAGCACAGATACGCAGTATTTT. Amino acids: CSASPGSGSTDTQYF.

This chain connects TRBV24-1 to TRBJ2-3; D gene uncertain. This CDR3 is 15 amino acids long. The V gene's germline CDR1 is KGHDR and CDR2 SFDVKD. V was shortened by 2 bases and J by 6 bases, with 14 bases between the two germline ends. The CDR3 DNA is TGTGCCACCAGTGATTCGGCCGAGTTTGGGGATACGCAGTATTTT. It is translated as CATSDSAEFGDTQYF.

The chain has TRBV10-3 and TRBJ1-1; D is uncertain. Trimming cost V 10 bases and J 7 bases, with 10 bases left between them. Germline V lookup: CDR1 ENHRY, CDR2 SYGVKD. The CDR3 is made up of 10 amino acids. The CDR3 loop is CASVGIEAFF. In DNA, the CDR3 is TGTGCCAGCGTAGGCATTGAAGCTTTCTTT.

This clonotype showed up many times. The V call is TRBV28, the J call TRBJ2-1; D is unclear. The CDR3 sequence is 16 residues long. Germline lookup yields CDR1 MDHEN and CDR2 SYDVKM. The V and J ends lost 6 bases and 3 bases respectively, with 18 bases between them. The CDR3 sequence is CASSSTRIVVYNEQFF. In nucleotides, the CDR3 is TGTGCCAGCAGCTCTACTCGGATTGTTGTCTACAATGAGCAGTTCTTC.